Given below is one T cell receptor (beta chain) in context. Its antigen is undetermined. Profiling relied on immunoSEQ multiplex PCR, and the TCRdb table lists in-frame clones only, not all of them. Among about 680,000 clones listed, around 89% were seen once. As for treatment: 19 received Ad26.COV2.S at low or high dose, single or two shots; about five received placebo; per-sample allocation not given. The samples date from day 63 after the first vaccine or placebo injection. This entry belongs to a study of Ad26.COV2.S vaccination and SARS-CoV-2 variants. Study in general: Once or twice, 56 days apart, Ad26.COV2.S was delivered intramuscularly.

Findings of the study overall: Vaccinees displayed broader spike-specific TCR repertoires than placebo recipients. It was found that vaccine and placebo recipients had similar non-spike TCR breadth.

Trimming stripped 7 bases from V and 2 bases from J, with 12 bases between. Germline V gives CDR1 MNHEY, CDR2 SVGAGI. CDR3 length: 13 residues. The sample was peripheral blood, taken in a trial of Ad26.COV2.S vaccine versus placebo. The sequence was collected from a person aged 18-65 years who received the Ad26.COV2.S COVID-19 vaccine or a placebo. The genes are TRBV6-5 and TRBJ2-7; TRBD1 might be the D (5 bases). CDR3 nucleotide sequence: TGTGCCAGCATGGGGCCTCGTCCCTACGAGCAGTACTTC. This translates into CASMGPRPYEQYF.